What follows are 21 T cell receptor beta chains derived from one specimen sequenced in a study of T cells expressing NK-cell markers. TCRdb reprocessed the 5' RACE reads, keeping one entry per CDR3 protein, no DNA. The listing contains 500,000 or so distinct CDR3 sequences. The sequencing input was blood T cells: a sorted CD56 or NKG2C T cell subset, CD4+ or CD8+ T cells, or bulk PBMC T cells (not recorded which). These receptors all stem from a man aged 18 to 30 in good health.

V usage is TRBV7-9 and J usage is TRBJ2-7. Germline CDR1 and CDR2: SEHNR and FQNEAQ (reference sequence). The CDR3 spans 15 residues. CDR3 region: CASSPADWITYEQYF.

V usage is TRBV20-1 and J usage is TRBJ1-4; TCRdb selects TRBD1, and the lack of DNA leaves this call unchecked. The CDR3 is 13 amino acids. CDR1 is DFQATT, CDR2 SNEGSKA, per germline (reference sequence). The chain's CDR3 is CSAPGPINEKLFF.

V is TRBV29-1 and J is TRBJ2-4; TCRdb reports TRBD1, a call that lacks DNA to check it against. Germline V gene lookup returns CDR1 SQVTM and CDR2 ANQGSEA. The CDR3 spans 19 residues. The CDR3 protein is CSVGVTRDGTWGGKNIQYF.

This chain links TRBV24-1 with TRBJ2-3; checking the TCRdb D call of TRBD2 is not possible without DNA. The CDR3 extends over 15 amino acids. Germline loops: CDR1 KGHDR, CDR2 SFDVKD. CDR3 protein: CATSPETSGRNTQYF.

The rearrangement links TRBV29-1 to TRBJ2-7; TCRdb designates TRBD2, a call that cannot be tested without DNA. This CDR3 has 12 residues. Looked up from germline, CDR1 is SQVTM and CDR2 is ANQGSEA. CDR3 loop: CSGGLAAHEQYF.

The chain couples TRBV27 to TRBJ2-1; TCRdb selects TRBD2, and the lack of DNA leaves this call unchecked. The germline V gene has CDR1 MNHEY and CDR2 SMNVEV (reference sequence). The CDR3 consists of 18 residues. The CDR3 loop reads CASSLLAGAGLSYNEQFF.

The chain links TRBV5-6 to TRBJ2-7; TCRdb gives TRBD1 as the D gene, but with no DNA this cannot be confirmed. CDR3 size: 15 residues. Germline V CDR1 and CDR2: SGHDT, YYEEEE. The chain's CDR3 is CASSGPGQGGSEQYF.

This rearrangement joins TRBV29-1 to TRBJ2-4; TCRdb designates TRBD1, a call that cannot be tested without DNA. The germline CDR1 and CDR2 sequences are SQVTM and ANQGSEA. This CDR3 has 13 amino acids. The CDR3 is CSVVDRAKNIQYF.

V usage is TRBV3-1 and J usage is TRBJ2-1; the D gene TCRdb calls, TRBD2, cannot be checked with no DNA. The germline V gene encodes CDR1 LGHDT and CDR2 YNNKEL (reference sequence). This CDR3 contains 16 residues. CDR3 sequence reads: CASSPTGLVTYNEQFF.

This sequence joins TRBV20-1 and TRBJ1-5; TCRdb returns TRBD1, unconfirmable since there is no DNA. The V gene's germline CDR1 is DFQATT and CDR2 SNEGSKA (reference sequence). The CDR3 covers 16 residues. CDR3 sequence: CSAREEWGTKNQPQHF.

This sequence joins TRBV6-1 and TRBJ2-1; TCRdb lists TRBD2, though no DNA is available to test this call. Germline CDR1 and CDR2: MNHNS and SASEGT. The CDR3 covers 14 residues. CDR3: CASESSGATNEQFF.

The rearrangement joins TRBV10-2 to TRBJ1-5; TCRdb names TRBD1, which stays unverified in the absence of DNA. The germline gives CDR1 WSHSY, CDR2 SAAADI. The CDR3 covers 17 residues. CDR3 in amino acids: CASSESMDRVRNQPQHF.

J is TRBJ2-7 and V is TRBV10-3; the TCRdb D gene call, TRBD1, has no DNA to confirm it. Germline CDR1 is ENHRY and CDR2 is SYGVKD. CDR3 size: 13 residues. The CDR3: CAISAFNRDEQYF.

The chain carries TRBV15 and TRBJ2-3; no DNA is available, so the TRBD1 call from TCRdb remains unchecked. The CDR3 has 14 residues. Germline assignment: CDR1 LNHNV and CDR2 YYDKDF (reference sequence). The CDR3 here is CATSRDNRGRTQYF.

The V and J genes are TRBV11-2 and TRBJ2-1. This CDR3 has 14 amino acids. Germline V gives CDR1 SGHAT, CDR2 FQNNGV. The CDR3 region is CASSLNRDVNEQFF.

The chain has TRBV28 and TRBJ2-7; the TCRdb call, TRBD1, lacks DNA for checking. The CDR3 extends over 13 amino acids. Germline values: CDR1 MDHEN, CDR2 SYDVKM. The CDR3 protein is CATGTGDSYEQYF. Based on the CDR3 plus reference TRBV28 and TRBJ2-7, the full variable domain is DVKVTQSSRYLVKRTGEKVFLECVQDMDHENMFWYRQDPGLGLRLIYFSYDVKMKEKGDIPEGYSVSREKKERFSLILESASTNQTSMYLCATGTGDSYEQYFGPGTRLTVT.

V gene TRBV12-3 or TRBV12-4 combines with J gene TRBJ2-4; TCRdb picks TRBD2, but there is no DNA to check that call. CDR3 length: 14 residues. CDR3 region: CASMREGWRNIQYF.

The chain is built from TRBV4-1 and TRBJ1-1. This CDR3 contains 13 residues. The germline V gene encodes CDR1 MGHRA and CDR2 YSYEKL. The CDR3 sequence is CASSQSLQTEAFF.

The chain uses TRBV21-1 and TRBJ2-2; the TRBD2 assignment by TCRdb is unverifiable without DNA. TRBV21-1 is a documented pseudogene. This CDR3 is built from 17 residues. CDR3 amino acids: CASSKGGAGGSTGELFF.

The J gene is TRBJ2-1, the V gene TRBV4-3. The CDR3 spans 16 residues. Germline V gene sequence: CDR1 LGHNA, CDR2 YSLEER. The CDR3 spells CASSQDLGAYYNEQFF.

The CDR3 spells CASSQQLAGGDNEQFF. The V call is TRBV7-6, the J call TRBJ2-1; TCRdb proposes TRBD2, but this gene call is untestable without DNA. This CDR3 has 16 amino acids. Germline-derived CDR1 and CDR2 are SGHVS and FNYEAQ.